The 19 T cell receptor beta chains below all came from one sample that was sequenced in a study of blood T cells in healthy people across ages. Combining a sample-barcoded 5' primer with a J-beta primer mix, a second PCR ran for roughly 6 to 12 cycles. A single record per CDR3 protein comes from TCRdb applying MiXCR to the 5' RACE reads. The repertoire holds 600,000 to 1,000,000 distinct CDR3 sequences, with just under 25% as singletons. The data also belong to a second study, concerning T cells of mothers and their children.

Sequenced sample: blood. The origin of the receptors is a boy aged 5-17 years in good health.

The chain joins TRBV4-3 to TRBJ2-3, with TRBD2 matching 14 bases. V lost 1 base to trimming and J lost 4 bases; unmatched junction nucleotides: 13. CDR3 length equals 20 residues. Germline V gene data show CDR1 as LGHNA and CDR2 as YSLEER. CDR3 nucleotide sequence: TGCGCCAGCAGCCAAGTTTGGACTAGCGGGGGGCCTCGGGATGCAGATACGCAGTATTTT. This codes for CASSQVWTSGGPRDADTQYF.

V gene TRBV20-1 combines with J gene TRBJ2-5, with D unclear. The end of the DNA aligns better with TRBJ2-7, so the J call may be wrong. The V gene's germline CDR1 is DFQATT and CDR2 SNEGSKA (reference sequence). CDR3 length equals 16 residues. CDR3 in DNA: TGCAGTGCCCCGGAGAGCGTTAGATCAGGACCCTACGAGCAGTACTTC. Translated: CSAPESVRSGPYEQYF.

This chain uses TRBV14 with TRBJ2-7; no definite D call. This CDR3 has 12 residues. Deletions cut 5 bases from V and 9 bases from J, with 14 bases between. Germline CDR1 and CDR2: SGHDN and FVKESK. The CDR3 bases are TGTGCCAGCAGCGTAACGCATGTTGCGCAGTACTTC. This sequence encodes CASSVTHVAQYF.

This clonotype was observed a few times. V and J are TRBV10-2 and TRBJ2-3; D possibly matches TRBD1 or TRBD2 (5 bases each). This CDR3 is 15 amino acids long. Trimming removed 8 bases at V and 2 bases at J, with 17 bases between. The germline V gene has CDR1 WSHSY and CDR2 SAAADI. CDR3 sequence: CASRDPRYYTDTQYF. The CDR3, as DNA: TGCGCCAGCCGGGACCCCAGATATTACACAGATACGCAGTATTTT.

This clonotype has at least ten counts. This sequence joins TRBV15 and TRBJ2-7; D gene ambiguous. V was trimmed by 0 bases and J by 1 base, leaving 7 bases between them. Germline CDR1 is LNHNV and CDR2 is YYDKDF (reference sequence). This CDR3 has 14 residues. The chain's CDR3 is CATSRDGLSYEQYF. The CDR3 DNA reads TGTGCCACCAGCAGAGATGGGCTTTCCTACGAGCAGTACTTC.

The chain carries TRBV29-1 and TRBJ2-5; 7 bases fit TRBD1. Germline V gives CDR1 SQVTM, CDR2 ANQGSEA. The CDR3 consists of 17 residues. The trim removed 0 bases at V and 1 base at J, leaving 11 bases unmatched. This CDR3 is CSVEDRRGQSSQETQYF. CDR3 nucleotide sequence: TGCAGCGTTGAAGATCGAAGGGGACAGAGCTCCCAAGAGACCCAGTACTTC.

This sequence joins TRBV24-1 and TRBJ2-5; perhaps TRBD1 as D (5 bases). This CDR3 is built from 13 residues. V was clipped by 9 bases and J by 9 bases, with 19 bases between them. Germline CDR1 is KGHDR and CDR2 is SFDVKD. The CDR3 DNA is TGTGCCACCTCAGCCCAGGGTTTGGTGGCCCAGTACTTC. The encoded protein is CATSAQGLVAQYF.

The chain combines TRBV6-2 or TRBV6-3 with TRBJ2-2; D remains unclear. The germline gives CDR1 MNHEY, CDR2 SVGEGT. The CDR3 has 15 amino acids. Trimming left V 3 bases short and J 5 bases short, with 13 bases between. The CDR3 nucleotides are TGTGCCAGCAGTTATAGGCCACCCTGGACCGGGGAGCTGTTTTTT. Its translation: CASSYRPPWTGELFF.

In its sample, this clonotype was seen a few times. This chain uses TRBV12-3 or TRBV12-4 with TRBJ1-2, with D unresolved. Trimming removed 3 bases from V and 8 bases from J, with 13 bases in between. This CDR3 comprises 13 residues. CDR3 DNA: TGTGCCAGCAGTTTTGGCCCGTCGGTGGGCTACACCTTC. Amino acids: CASSFGPSVGYTF.

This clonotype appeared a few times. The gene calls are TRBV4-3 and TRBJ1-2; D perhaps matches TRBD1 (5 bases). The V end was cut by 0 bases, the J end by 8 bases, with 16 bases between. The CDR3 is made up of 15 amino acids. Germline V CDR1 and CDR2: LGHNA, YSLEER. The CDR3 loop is CASSQDTFGGPGYTF. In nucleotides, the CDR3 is TGCGCCAGCAGCCAAGATACTTTCGGGGGACCCGGCTACACCTTC.

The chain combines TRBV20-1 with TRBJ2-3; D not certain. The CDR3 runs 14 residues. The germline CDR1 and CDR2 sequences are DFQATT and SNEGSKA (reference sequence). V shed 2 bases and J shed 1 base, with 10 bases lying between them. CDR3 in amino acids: CSARSVHGTDTQYF. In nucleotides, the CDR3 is TGCAGTGCTAGATCGGTCCACGGCACAGATACGCAGTATTTT.

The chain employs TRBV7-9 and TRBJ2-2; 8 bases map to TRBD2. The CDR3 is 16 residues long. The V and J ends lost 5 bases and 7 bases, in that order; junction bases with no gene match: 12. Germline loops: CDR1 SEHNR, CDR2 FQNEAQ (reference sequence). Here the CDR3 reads CASSPLGPAGVGELFF. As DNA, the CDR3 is TGTGCCAGCAGCCCACTCGGACCAGCGGGAGTCGGGGAGCTGTTTTTT.

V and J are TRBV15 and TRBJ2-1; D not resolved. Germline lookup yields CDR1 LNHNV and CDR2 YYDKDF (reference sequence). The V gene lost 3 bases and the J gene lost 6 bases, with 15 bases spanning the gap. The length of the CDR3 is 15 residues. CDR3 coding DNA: TGTGCCACCAGCAGTACCCGTCTTAATCGCAATGAGCAGTTCTTC. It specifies CATSSTRLNRNEQFF. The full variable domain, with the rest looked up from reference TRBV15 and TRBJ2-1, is DAMVIQNPRYQVTQFGKPVTLSCSQTLNHNVMYWYQQKSSQAPKLLFHYYDKDFNNEADTPDNFQSRRPNTSFCFLDIRSPGLGDTAMYLCATSSTRLNRNEQFFGPGTRLTVL.

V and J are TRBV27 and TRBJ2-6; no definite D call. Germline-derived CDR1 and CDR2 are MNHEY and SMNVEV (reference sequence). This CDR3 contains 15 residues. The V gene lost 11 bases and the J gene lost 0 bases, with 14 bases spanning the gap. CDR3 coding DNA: TGTGCCGGTGGTATTCCTGGCTCTGGGGCCAACGTCCTGACTTTC. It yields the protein CAGGIPGSGANVLTF. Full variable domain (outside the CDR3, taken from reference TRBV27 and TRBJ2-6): EAQVTQNPRYLITVTGKKLTVTCSQNMNHEYMSWYRQDPGLGLRQIYYSMNVEVTDKGDVPEGYKVSRKEKRNFPLILESPSPNQTSLYFCAGGIPGSGANVLTFGAGSRLTVL.

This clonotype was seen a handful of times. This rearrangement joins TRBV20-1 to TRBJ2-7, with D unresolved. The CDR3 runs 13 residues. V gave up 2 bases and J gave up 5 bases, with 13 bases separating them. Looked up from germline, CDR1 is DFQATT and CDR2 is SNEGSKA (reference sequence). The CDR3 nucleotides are TGCAGTGCTAGACAGGTCCGGGCGGACGAGCAGTACTTC. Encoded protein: CSARQVRADEQYF.

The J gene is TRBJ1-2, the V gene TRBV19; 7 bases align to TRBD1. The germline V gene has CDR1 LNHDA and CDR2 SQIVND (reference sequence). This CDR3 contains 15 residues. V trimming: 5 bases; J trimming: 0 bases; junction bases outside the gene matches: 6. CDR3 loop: CASSPGTATNYGYTF. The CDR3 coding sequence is TGTGCCAGTAGTCCCGGGACAGCCACTAACTATGGCTACACCTTC.

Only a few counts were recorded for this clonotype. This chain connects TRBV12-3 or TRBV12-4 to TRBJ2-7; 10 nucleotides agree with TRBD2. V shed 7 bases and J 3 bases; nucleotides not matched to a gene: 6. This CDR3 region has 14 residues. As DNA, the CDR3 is TGTGCCAGCAAGCGGGAGGGTGTACTCTACGAGCAGTACTTC. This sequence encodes CASKREGVLYEQYF.

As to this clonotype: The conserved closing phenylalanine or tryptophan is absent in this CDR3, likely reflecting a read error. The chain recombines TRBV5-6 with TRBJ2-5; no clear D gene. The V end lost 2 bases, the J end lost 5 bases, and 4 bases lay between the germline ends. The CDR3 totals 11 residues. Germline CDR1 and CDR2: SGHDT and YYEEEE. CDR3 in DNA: TGTGCCAGCAGCTTAAGTGAGACCCAGTACCTC. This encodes CASSLSETQYL.

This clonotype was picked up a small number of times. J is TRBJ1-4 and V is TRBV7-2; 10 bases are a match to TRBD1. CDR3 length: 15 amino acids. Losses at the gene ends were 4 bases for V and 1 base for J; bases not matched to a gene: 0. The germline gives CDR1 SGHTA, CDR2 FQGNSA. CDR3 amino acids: CASSWDRGTNEKLFF. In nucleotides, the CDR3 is TGTGCCAGCAGCTGGGACAGGGGAACTAATGAAAAACTGTTTTTT.